The entry below describes one T cell receptor (beta chain). The antigen remains undetermined. The data stem from a study of OX40 agonist ivuxolimab in advanced cancers. Turning to the study itself: Patients were infused with ivuxolimab every 2 weeks at 0.01 to 10 mg/kg.

Broader study findings: The study observed clonal expansion of CD4+ and CD8+ blood T cells by week 6 at 0.1 to 3.0 mg/kg.

Clones were read by immunoSEQ multiplex PCR, and TCRdb kept only the in-frame ones, dropping some. The table records some 21,000 clones, approximately 77% of them present only once. CDR1 is MNHEY, CDR2 SVGAGI, per germline. V lost 4 bases, J lost 3 bases, and 7 bases lay in between. CDR3 length: 13 residues. The TCR originated in an adult with an advanced solid tumor such as melanoma, head and neck, liver or kidney cancer. The chain carries TRBV6-5 and TRBJ1-5, with D possibly TRBD1 on 5 matching bases. The source was CD4+ or CD8+ T cells sorted from blood, collected in a trial of the OX40 agonist ivuxolimab. The CDR3 here is CASSSGYNQPQHF. The CDR3 bases are TGTGCCAGCAGTTCAGGGTACAATCAGCCCCAGCATTTT.